This entry lists 31 T cell receptor beta chains sequenced from one sample in a study of OX40 agonist ivuxolimab in advanced cancers. The method was immunoSEQ multiplex PCR; TCRdb's version includes in-frame clones alone and lacks a portion of them. Among roughly 70,000 clones listed, 85% were seen once. The sample was CD4+ or CD8+ T cells sorted from blood, taken in a trial of the OX40 agonist ivuxolimab. The source is an adult with an advanced solid tumor such as melanoma, head and neck, liver or kidney cancer.

The chain links TRBV6-6 to TRBJ2-7; D is unclear. The germline gives CDR1 MNHNY, CDR2 SVGAGI (reference sequence). The V and J ends lost 2 bases and 10 bases respectively, with 15 bases between them. The CDR3 runs to 13 residues. The CDR3 loop is CASSYVADHPQYF. CDR3 bases: TGTGCCAGCAGTTACGTGGCAGATCATCCCCAGTACTTC.

In this sample, this clone turned up once. CDR3 coding DNA: TGTGCCAGCTCACAAGCGAGCGGGACAGGGTTCTACGAGCAGTACTTC. Translated, it gives CASSQASGTGFYEQYF. The gene calls are TRBV18 and TRBJ2-7, with 9 bases fitting TRBD1. Per the germline V gene, CDR1 is KGHSH and CDR2 is LQKENI. The CDR3 sequence is 16 residues long. V was clipped by 4 bases and J by 3 bases; unmatched bases: 10.

This sequence joins TRBV10-3 and TRBJ2-3, with TRBD1 matching over 10 bases. Trimming removed 4 bases from V and 4 bases from J; junction bases left unmatched: 11. Germline V CDR1 and CDR2: ENHRY, SYGVKD. This CDR3 comprises 17 residues. In nucleotides, the CDR3 is TGTGCCATCAGTGGAACCGGGACAGGGGTCGGTGCAGATACGCAGTATTTT. Protein sequence: CAISGTGTGVGADTQYF.

V usage is TRBV11-2 and J usage is TRBJ2-7, with 8 bases lining up with TRBD2. The CDR3 has 16 amino acids. V lost 3 bases to trimming and J lost 2 bases; unmatched junction nucleotides: 9. CDR1 is SGHAT and CDR2 is FQNNGV in the germline V gene. This CDR3 reads CASSLSSGTIPYEQYF. In nucleotides, the CDR3 is TGTGCCAGCAGCTTGAGTAGCGGGACTATTCCCTACGAGCAGTACTTC.

The chain links TRBV6-5 to TRBJ2-7; possible D gene TRBD1, 5 bases. Germline V CDR1 and CDR2: MNHEY, SVGAGI. The CDR3 contains 13 residues. V lost 6 bases, J lost 0 bases, and 9 bases lay in between. CDR3 protein: CASRQGSSYEQYF. Here the CDR3 DNA reads TGTGCCAGCAGGCAGGGAAGCTCCTACGAGCAGTACTTC.

This chain links TRBV11-2 with TRBJ2-2, with a tentative D call TRBD2 (7 bases). Trimming shortened V by 1 base and J by 7 bases, and 19 bases separated the two germline ends. This CDR3 region has 17 residues. Germline V gene sequence: CDR1 SGHAT, CDR2 FQNNGV. The CDR3: CASSLVSSGGRNGELFF. As DNA, the CDR3 is TGTGCCAGCAGCTTAGTGTCATCGGGGGGCCGGAACGGGGAGCTGTTTTTT. Drawing the rest from reference TRBV11-2 and TRBJ2-2, the complete variable domain is EAGVAQSPRYKIIEKRQSVAFWCNPISGHATLYWYQQILGQGPKLLIQFQNNGVVDDSQLPKDRFSAERLKGVDSTLKIQPAKLEDSAVYLCASSLVSSGGRNGELFFGEGSRLTVL.

The rearrangement joins TRBV19 to TRBJ2-5; D assignment may be TRBD1 or TRBD2 (6 bases each). The ends were cut back, 3 bases at V and 1 base at J, with 15 bases in the middle. The germline V gene encodes CDR1 LNHDA and CDR2 SQIVND (reference sequence). The CDR3 has 16 residues. The chain's CDR3 is CASSIRAGTIQETQYF. CDR3 sequence (DNA): TGTGCCAGTAGTATCAGGGCGGGGACAATCCAAGAGACCCAGTACTTC.

This chain links TRBV7-2 with TRBJ1-6; the D is unclear. The ends were cut back, 3 bases at V and 1 base at J, with 4 bases in the middle. The V gene's germline CDR1 is SGHTA and CDR2 FQGNSA. The CDR3 is 14 amino acids. DNA of the CDR3: TGTGCCAGCAGCTTCAGTTCCTATAATTCACCCCTCCACTTT. Encoded protein: CASSFSSYNSPLHF.

The CDR3 spells CASSASGDQPQHF. The CDR3 DNA sequence: TGCGCCAGCAGCGCTTCAGGAGACCAGCCCCAGCATTTT. The genes are TRBV5-1 and TRBJ1-5; D is uncertain. The CDR3 sequence is 13 residues long. The V gene lost 4 bases and the J gene lost 7 bases, with 12 bases spanning the gap. CDR1 and CDR2 from the germline V gene are SGHRS and YFSETQ.

The chain combines TRBV7-9 with TRBJ1-2; 9 bases agree with TRBD1. The CDR3 has 14 residues. CDR1 and CDR2 (germline): SEHNR, FQNEAQ (reference sequence). V trimming: 5 bases; J trimming: 2 bases; junction bases outside the gene matches: 3. CDR3 loop: CASSAGTGNYGYTF. The CDR3 bases are TGTGCCAGCAGCGCCGGGACAGGGAACTATGGCTACACCTTC.

The V call is TRBV7-3, the J call TRBJ2-3, with a possible D match to TRBD2 (6 bases). Germline CDR1 reads SGHTA; CDR2 reads FQGTGA. This CDR3 comprises 14 residues. V lost 4 bases and J 5 bases, leaving 13 bases between the germline ends. The CDR3 reads CASSSGLAKDTQYF. DNA for the CDR3: TGTGCCAGCAGCTCCGGGCTAGCGAAAGATACGCAGTATTTT.

The chain employs TRBV9 and TRBJ2-1, with 11 bases that match TRBD2. The CDR3 spans 16 residues. V was clipped by 4 bases and J by 7 bases; unmatched bases: 10. Germline-derived CDR1 and CDR2 are SGDLS and YYNGEE. The CDR3 DNA is TGTGCCAGCAGCTTAACCGGGACTAGCGGCCAGAATGAGCAGTTCTTC. Translated, it gives CASSLTGTSGQNEQFF.

The V gene is TRBV9, the J gene TRBJ2-7, with D possibly being TRBD1 (6 bases). The germline V and J ends were trimmed by 0 bases and 3 bases, with 16 bases remaining between them. Germline V gives CDR1 SGDLS, CDR2 YYNGEE. This CDR3 spans 16 amino acids. CDR3 DNA sequence: TGTGCCAGCAGCGTAGGTTCATCTCGGACAGACTACGAGCAGTACTTC. Encoded protein: CASSVGSSRTDYEQYF. The whole variable domain, filled in from reference TRBV9 and TRBJ2-7, reads DSGVTQTPKHLITATGQRVTLRCSPRSGDLSVYWYQQSLDQGLQFLIQYYNGEERAKGNILERFSAQQFPDLHSELNLSSLELGDSALYFCASSVGSSRTDYEQYFGPGTRLTVT.

The genes are TRBV6-1 and TRBJ2-7; 9 nucleotides line up with TRBD2. CDR1 and CDR2 (germline): MNHNS, SASEGT. The V segment lost 2 bases and the J segment 2 bases; nucleotides outside the gene matches: 13. The CDR3 covers 18 residues. The CDR3 sequence is CASSETAGGPFLAYEQYF. As DNA, the CDR3 is TGTGCCAGCAGTGAAACCGCGGGAGGGCCCTTTTTAGCCTACGAGCAGTACTTC.

J is TRBJ2-1 and V is TRBV11-3, with D unresolved. Trimming stripped 1 base from V and 4 bases from J, with 8 bases between. The germline V gene has CDR1 SGHNT and CDR2 YENEEA. The CDR3 is made up of 14 amino acids. DNA for the CDR3: TGTGCCAGCAGCTTAGGGCCAGCGTACAATGAGCAGTTCTTC. This encodes CASSLGPAYNEQFF.

The chain carries TRBV5-1 and TRBJ2-5; D perhaps matches TRBD2 (6 bases). V was trimmed by 4 bases and J by 4 bases, leaving 17 bases between them. This CDR3 spans 15 amino acids. Germline assignment: CDR1 SGHRS and CDR2 YFSETQ. The CDR3 region has the DNA TGCGCCAGCAGCCCGGCCCGGGGAGGAGGAGAGACCCAGTACTTC. Translation: CASSPARGGGETQYF.

The chain employs TRBV28 and TRBJ1-4; 7 bases map to TRBD1. Per the germline V gene, CDR1 is MDHEN and CDR2 is SYDVKM. J was trimmed by 5 bases and V by 7 bases; bases with no gene match: 7. The CDR3 runs 14 residues. As DNA, the CDR3 is TGTGCCAGCAATCATAGACAGGGAAATGAAAAACTGTTTTTT. This translates into CASNHRQGNEKLFF.

With respect to this clone: This CDR3 is also generated by other DNA sequences in the sample. The chain joins TRBV5-1 to TRBJ2-2, with a tentative D call TRBD1 (5 bases). This CDR3 has 14 residues. Germline V CDR1 and CDR2: SGHRS, YFSETQ. V was shortened by 6 bases and J by 1 base, with 10 bases between the two germline ends. CDR3 DNA sequence: TGCGCCAGCACAGGGTTAAAGAACACCGGGGAGCTGTTTTTT. Translating gives CASTGLKNTGELFF.

The V gene is TRBV19, the J gene TRBJ1-2, with 7 bases aligning to TRBD1. This CDR3 region has 13 residues. Germline CDR1 is LNHDA and CDR2 is SQIVND (reference sequence). V gave up 4 bases and J gave up 4 bases; unmatched junction bases: 3. CDR3 protein: CASSTRQGYGYTF. DNA for the CDR3: TGTGCCAGTAGTACCCGACAGGGCTATGGCTACACCTTC.

The rearrangement joins TRBV5-4 to TRBJ2-3, with D maybe TRBD2 (5 bases). The germline V and J ends were trimmed by 3 bases and 1 base, with 9 bases remaining between them. The CDR3 is 14 residues long. Germline CDR1 is SGHNT and CDR2 is YYREEE (reference sequence). The CDR3 loop is CASSSGGGTDTQYF. CDR3 nucleotide sequence: TGTGCCAGCAGCTCCGGAGGTGGCACAGATACGCAGTATTTT.

The chain links TRBV5-1 to TRBJ2-1; D could derive from TRBD1 or TRBD2 (6 bases each). Trimming stripped 0 bases from V and 2 bases from J, with 12 bases between. Germline lookup yields CDR1 SGHRS and CDR2 YFSETQ. The CDR3 contains 16 residues. In nucleotides, the CDR3 is TGCGCCAGCAGCTTGGCCGGGGGCCAAACCTACAATGAGCAGTTCTTC. Amino acid sequence: CASSLAGGQTYNEQFF.

V usage is TRBV28 and J usage is TRBJ2-7; D not resolved. The CDR3 extends over 12 amino acids. With 5 bases removed from V and 4 bases from J, the gap between germline ends came to 9 bases. Germline-derived CDR1 and CDR2 are MDHEN and SYDVKM. CDR3 in DNA: TGTGCCAGCAGTCGAATGGGGTACGAGCAGTACTTC. Its translation is CASSRMGYEQYF.

As concerns this clone: In the same sample, other DNA sequences code for this CDR3. The rearrangement uses TRBV5-1 and TRBJ2-6; a weak D match, TRBD2 (6 bases). The CDR3 length is 16 residues. The germline V gene encodes CDR1 SGHRS and CDR2 YFSETQ. V was cut by 0 bases and J by 1 base, with 8 bases left in between. This chain's CDR3 is CASSLAGGSGANVLTF. In nucleotides, the CDR3 is TGCGCCAGCAGCTTGGCCGGAGGGTCTGGGGCCAACGTCCTGACTTTC.

V and J are TRBV21-1 and TRBJ2-3; the D segment call TRBD1 is taken from the table without a DNA check. TRBV21-1 is reported as a pseudogene. CDR3 length equals 16 residues. The CDR3 DNA follows: TGTGCCAGCAGCAAAGCCGGGACAGGGGAAACAGATACGCAGTATTTT. As protein: CASSKAGTGETDTQYF.

The chain employs TRBV19 and TRBJ2-5; either TRBD1 or TRBD2 may fit D (5 bases each). Trimming removed 3 bases at V and 4 bases at J, with 12 bases between. Per the germline V gene, CDR1 is LNHDA and CDR2 is SQIVND (reference sequence). This CDR3 region has 14 residues. The CDR3 coding sequence is TGTGCCAGTAGTATTGCAGGGACGGTAGAGACCCAGTACTTC. It specifies CASSIAGTVETQYF.

This chain links TRBV10-1 with TRBJ2-1; D is possibly TRBD2 (5 bases). The V gene lost 2 bases and the J gene lost 10 bases, with 12 bases spanning the gap. This CDR3 comprises 13 residues. Germline V gene lookup returns CDR1 WNHNN and CDR2 SYGVQD (reference sequence). CDR3 sequence: CASSEDGRGEQFF. The CDR3 bases are TGCGCCAGCAGTGAGGATGGTCGGGGAGAGCAGTTCTTC.

The chain carries TRBV4-1 and TRBJ2-3; TRBD1 is a possible D gene (5 bases). Germline loops: CDR1 MGHRA, CDR2 YSYEKL. This CDR3 comprises 16 residues. Trimming cost V 5 bases and J 2 bases, with 17 bases left between them. The CDR3 loop is CASSRTLPLVTDTQYF. The CDR3 nucleotides read TGCGCCAGCAGCAGGACACTTCCTCTGGTCACAGATACGCAGTATTTT.

The chain couples TRBV15 to TRBJ2-2; no firm D call. CDR1 is LNHNV, CDR2 YYDKDF, per germline (reference sequence). This CDR3 spans 15 amino acids. V was cut by 3 bases and J by 6 bases, with 14 bases left in between. In nucleotides, the CDR3 is TGTGCCACCAGCAGGGTACGGCCCGGTGCCGGGGAGCTGTTTTTT. Its protein product is CATSRVRPGAGELFF.

This clone appeared a single time. The chain's CDR3 is CAIRGLGQGNYGYTF. DNA for the CDR3: TGTGCCATCAGAGGACTAGGTCAGGGCAACTATGGCTACACCTTC. This sequence joins TRBV10-3 and TRBJ1-2, with D perhaps matching TRBD1 (5 bases). This CDR3 comprises 15 residues. V was shortened by 6 bases and J by 2 bases, with 16 bases between the two germline ends. Germline V gene data show CDR1 as ENHRY and CDR2 as SYGVKD.

This clone was picked up a small number of times. This chain links TRBV6-1 with TRBJ1-5; D remains ambiguous. Per germline, CDR1 MNHNS and CDR2 SASEGT. The CDR3 runs 11 residues. The V end lost 3 bases, the J end lost 9 bases, and 6 bases lay between the germline ends. The CDR3 DNA is TGTGCCAGCAGTGAGTTCGGGCCCCAGCATTTT. As protein: CASSEFGPQHF.

V gene TRBV19 combines with J gene TRBJ2-7, with 9 bases that match TRBD2. The CDR3 has 14 residues. Looked up from germline, CDR1 is LNHDA and CDR2 is SQIVND (reference sequence). V dropped 5 bases and J dropped 0; count of bases not matched to a gene: 2. DNA for the CDR3: TGTGCCAGTAGTGCTAGCGGGAACTCCTACGAGCAGTACTTC. This encodes CASSASGNSYEQYF.